The entry below describes one TCR beta chain. Its antigen remains unknown. Clones were sequenced by immunoSEQ multiplex PCR, and TCRdb holds only the in-frame ones, with some missing. The data contain over 95,000 clones, roughly 91% of them singletons. The record originates from a study of T cell responses to AZD1222 COVID-19 vaccine. Germline CDR1 SGHDN, CDR2 FVKESK. V dropped 11 bases and J dropped 0; count of bases not matched to a gene: 10. The CDR3 loop spans 15 amino acids. Study outcomes and limitations: White British ancestry dominated among donors, who included more females, and clonal diversity was possibly underestimated. Only a handful of people who got AZD1222 tested seropositive at baseline.

This specimen consisted of peripheral blood, obtained on day 0 of AZD1222 vaccination. The rearrangement joins TRBV14 to TRBJ1-5; 7 bases agree with TRBD1. The TCR comes from an adult in good health. The CDR3 coding sequence is TGTGCCGCTATACAGGGGTGCTATAGCAATCAGCCCCAGCATTTT. It specifies CAAIQGCYSNQPQHF.